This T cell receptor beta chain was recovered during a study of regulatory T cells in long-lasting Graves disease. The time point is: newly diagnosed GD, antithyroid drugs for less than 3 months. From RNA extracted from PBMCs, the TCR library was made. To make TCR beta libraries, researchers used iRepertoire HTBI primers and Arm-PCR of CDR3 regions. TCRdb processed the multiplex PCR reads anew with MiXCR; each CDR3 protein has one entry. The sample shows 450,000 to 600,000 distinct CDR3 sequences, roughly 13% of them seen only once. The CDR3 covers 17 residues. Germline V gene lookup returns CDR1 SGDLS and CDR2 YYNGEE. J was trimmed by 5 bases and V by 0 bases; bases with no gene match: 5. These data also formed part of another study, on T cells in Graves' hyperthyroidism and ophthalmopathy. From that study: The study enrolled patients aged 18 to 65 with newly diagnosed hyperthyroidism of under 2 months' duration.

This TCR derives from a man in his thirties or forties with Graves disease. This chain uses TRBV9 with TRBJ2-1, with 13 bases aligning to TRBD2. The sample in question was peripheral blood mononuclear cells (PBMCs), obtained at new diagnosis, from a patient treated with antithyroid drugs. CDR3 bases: TGTGCCAGCAGCGTAGATCCAGGACTAGCGGGAGACAATGAGCAGTTCTTC. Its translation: CASSVDPGLAGDNEQFF.